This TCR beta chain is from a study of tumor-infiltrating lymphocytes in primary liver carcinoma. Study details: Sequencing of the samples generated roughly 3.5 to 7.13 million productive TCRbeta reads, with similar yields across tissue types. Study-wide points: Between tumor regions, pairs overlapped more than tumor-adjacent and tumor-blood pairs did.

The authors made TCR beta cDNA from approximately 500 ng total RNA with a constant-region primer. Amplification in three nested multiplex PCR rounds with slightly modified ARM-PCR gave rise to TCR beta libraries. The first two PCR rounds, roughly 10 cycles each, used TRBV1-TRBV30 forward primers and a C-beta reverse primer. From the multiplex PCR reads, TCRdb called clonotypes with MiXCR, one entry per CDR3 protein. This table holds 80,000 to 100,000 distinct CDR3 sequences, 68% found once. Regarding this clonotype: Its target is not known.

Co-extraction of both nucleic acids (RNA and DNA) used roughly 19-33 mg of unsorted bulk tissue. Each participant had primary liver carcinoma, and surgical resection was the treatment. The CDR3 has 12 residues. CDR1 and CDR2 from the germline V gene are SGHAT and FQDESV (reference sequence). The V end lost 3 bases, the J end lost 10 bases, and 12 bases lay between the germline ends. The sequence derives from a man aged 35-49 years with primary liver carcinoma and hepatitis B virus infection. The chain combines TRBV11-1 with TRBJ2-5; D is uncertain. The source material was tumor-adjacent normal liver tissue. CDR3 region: CASSFAEGIQYF. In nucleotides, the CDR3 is TGTGCCAGCAGCTTCGCAGAAGGGATCCAGTACTTC.